This record covers a single TCR beta chain. Antigen unknown. The CDR3 length is 17 residues. The germline V gene has CDR1 SGHRS and CDR2 YFSETQ. The V end was cut by 4 bases, the J end by 7 bases, with 26 bases between. Data came from immunoSEQ multiplex PCR; TCRdb stores just in-frame clones and leaves some out. The sample has some 70,000 clones; around four fifths are singletons. Among the 120 subjects of the validation cohort, separate from the roughly 700-subject first cohort, were the donors. This specimen comes from a study of cytomegalovirus exposure and HLA in healthy donors. Notes on the study in general: A few of the chains that were CMV-associated were confirmed in vitro to be specific for CMV antigens. There were 164 TCR beta chains listed as cytomegalovirus-associated. Reports showed the classifier diagnosing cytomegalovirus status with high specificity and sensitivity.

Sequenced material: PBMCs. This clonotype was sampled from a man aged 25-45 years in good health and CMV-seronegative. This sequence joins TRBV5-1 and TRBJ1-2; D is unclear. The CDR3 loop is CASSPTLTVPRSPGYTF. CDR3 DNA sequence: TGCGCCAGCAGCCCGACACTGACCGTGCCAAGGTCGCCTGGCTACACCTTC.